The next 26 T cell receptor beta chains were all read from a single sample in a study of control samples from healthy donors and cancer patients. Here immunoSEQ multiplex PCR was the method, and the copy in TCRdb shows in-frame clones only, minus some. The sample shows roughly 59,000 clones, approximately 92% of them seen only once. Material: PBMCs. These receptor sequences come from a man aged 35-49 years with colorectal cancer.

The chain recombines TRBV6-5 with TRBJ1-5; D ambiguous. Germline values: CDR1 MNHEY, CDR2 SVGAGI. This CDR3 region has 15 residues. CDR3 nucleotides: TGTGCTACACGGGATACCCCCGGGAGCAATCAGCCCCAGCATTTT. It codes for CATRDTPGSNQPQHF.

The chain combines TRBV14 with TRBJ2-6; D call uncertain. Germline CDR1 is SGHDN and CDR2 is FVKESK. The CDR3 loop spans 16 amino acids. Trimming pared 4 bases from V and 3 bases from J, leaving 13 bases between. CDR3 nucleotide sequence: TGTGCCAGCAGCCTTGAGGCTAAGGTTGGGGCCAACGTCCTGACTTTC. It codes for CASSLEAKVGANVLTF.

The chain employs TRBV6-5 and TRBJ1-2; D is ambiguous. This CDR3 spans 15 amino acids. The germline V gene encodes CDR1 MNHEY and CDR2 SVGAGI. V lost 6 bases to trimming and J lost 2 bases, with 16 bases between them. The CDR3 region is CASSPVSAENYGYTF. In DNA form, the CDR3 reads TGTGCCAGCAGCCCCGTGTCGGCGGAGAACTATGGCTACACCTTC.

The chain employs TRBV30 and TRBJ2-1; 11 nucleotides align to TRBD2. CDR3 length: 13 amino acids. The germline gives CDR1 GTSNPN, CDR2 SVGIG (reference sequence). Losses at the gene ends were 5 bases for V and 5 bases for J; bases not matched to a gene: 2. The CDR3 spells CAWETSGDNEQFF. The CDR3 nucleotides read TGTGCCTGGGAGACTAGCGGGGACAATGAGCAGTTCTTC.

CDR3 nucleotide sequence: TGCGCCAGCAGCCCCCAGGGGGATAATTCACCCCTCCACTTT. Translating it yields CASSPQGDNSPLHF. The V call is TRBV5-1, the J call TRBJ1-6, with 7 nucleotides matching TRBD1. The CDR3 loop spans 14 amino acids. The V gene's germline CDR1 is SGHRS and CDR2 YFSETQ. V was pared by 4 bases and J by 5 bases, with 3 bases of the junction left unmatched.

The chain couples TRBV10-2 to TRBJ2-2, with D tentatively TRBD1 or TRBD2 (5 bases each). CDR1 WSHSY and CDR2 SAAADI come from the germline V gene. CDR3 length equals 16 residues. V shed 7 bases and J shed 3 bases, with 18 bases lying between them. CDR3 nucleotides: TGCGCCAGCATCCCCGGTGGGCAGGGAGACACCGGGGAGCTGTTTTTT. Protein: CASIPGGQGDTGELFF.

V is TRBV6-8 and J is TRBJ1-6; D uncertain. The CDR3 sequence is 16 residues long. V gave up 7 bases and J gave up 1 base, with 14 bases separating them. CDR1 MNHGY and CDR2 SAAAGT come from the germline V gene. Here the CDR3 reads CASNQYRRSYNSPLHF. DNA of the CDR3: TGTGCCAGCAACCAGTACCGAAGGTCCTATAATTCACCCCTCCACTTT.

The chain is built from TRBV7-6 and TRBJ2-3; unclear D gene. CDR1 SGHVS and CDR2 FNYEAQ come from the germline V gene. This CDR3 is 14 amino acids long. With 2 bases removed from V and 1 base from J, the gap between germline ends came to 7 bases. This CDR3 reads CASSLRLGTDTQYF. CDR3 bases: TGTGCCAGCAGCTTAAGGCTCGGCACAGATACGCAGTATTTT.

This clone has a single count. The V gene is TRBV9, the J gene TRBJ1-5; 10 bases are shared with TRBD1. The V gene's germline CDR1 is SGDLS and CDR2 YYNGEE. V trimming: 0 bases; J trimming: 1 base; junction bases outside the gene matches: 1. The CDR3 length is 16 residues. CDR3: CASSVGTGGSNQPQHF. CDR3 coding DNA: TGTGCCAGCAGCGTAGGGACAGGGGGAAGCAATCAGCCCCAGCATTTT. The full variable domain, completed using reference TRBV9 and TRBJ1-5, is DSGVTQTPKHLITATGQRVTLRCSPRSGDLSVYWYQQSLDQGLQFLIQYYNGEERAKGNILERFSAQQFPDLHSELNLSSLELGDSALYFCASSVGTGGSNQPQHFGDGTRLSIL.

A single count supports this clone. The chain links TRBV5-4 to TRBJ2-5; 7 bases align to TRBD2. Germline V gene data show CDR1 as SGHNT and CDR2 as YYREEE (reference sequence). This CDR3 contains 15 residues. V dropped 2 bases and J dropped 3; count of bases not matched to a gene: 7. CDR3 region: CASSFLAVGEETQYF. CDR3 sequence (DNA): TGTGCCAGCAGCTTTCTAGCGGTCGGCGAAGAGACCCAGTACTTC.

The gene calls are TRBV18 and TRBJ2-7; tentatively, D is TRBD2 (6 bases). The CDR3 has 15 amino acids. V lost 4 bases, J lost 5 bases, and 18 bases lay in between. Germline values: CDR1 KGHSH, CDR2 LQKENI. CDR3 loop: CASSRGRINPHEQYF. The CDR3 DNA reads TGTGCCAGCTCACGTGGGAGGATAAACCCCCACGAGCAGTACTTC.

The chain joins TRBV6-5 to TRBJ1-2, with D perhaps matching TRBD1 (5 bases). The CDR3 consists of 13 residues. CDR1 and CDR2 (germline): MNHEY, SVGAGI. Trimming took off 5 bases at V and 1 base at J, with 8 bases between the two ends. The CDR3 nucleotides are TGTGCCAGCAGTACGGGACTTAACTATGGCTACACCTTC. This sequence encodes CASSTGLNYGYTF.

The gene calls are TRBV27 and TRBJ1-3; 7 bases are a match to TRBD1. V lost 3 bases, J lost 5 bases, and 10 bases stayed unmatched. This CDR3 has 16 amino acids. The germline gives CDR1 MNHEY, CDR2 SMNVEV (reference sequence). The CDR3 protein is CASSLDPRQGRNTIYF. The CDR3 DNA reads TGTGCCAGCAGTTTGGACCCCCGACAGGGAAGAAACACCATATATTTT.

The chain has TRBV5-1 and TRBJ1-4, with D maybe TRBD1 (6 bases). This CDR3 has 15 amino acids. V was shortened by 4 bases and J by 3 bases, with 13 bases between the two germline ends. Germline lookup yields CDR1 SGHRS and CDR2 YFSETQ. Here the CDR3 reads CASSPTEGANEKLFF. CDR3 sequence (DNA): TGCGCCAGCAGCCCAACGGAGGGGGCTAATGAAAAACTGTTTTTT.

V is TRBV11-3 and J is TRBJ1-1; a weak D match, TRBD1 (6 bases). Germline V gives CDR1 SGHNT, CDR2 YENEEA. The CDR3 sequence is 12 residues long. V gave up 3 bases and J gave up 7 bases, with 9 bases separating them. The CDR3 loop reads CASSFQGNEAFF. CDR3 sequence (DNA): TGTGCCAGCAGCTTTCAGGGGAATGAAGCTTTCTTT. Combining the CDR3 with reference TRBV11-3 and TRBJ1-1 gives the whole variable domain EAGVVQSPRYKIIEKKQPVAFWCNPISGHNTLYWYLQNLGQGPELLIRYENEEAVDDSQLPKDRFSAERLKGVDSTLKIQPAELGDSAVYLCASSFQGNEAFFGQGTRLTVV.

This chain connects TRBV7-2 to TRBJ2-7; D is uncertain. The CDR3 runs to 11 residues. Trimming stripped 5 bases from V and 4 bases from J, with 6 bases between. The germline gives CDR1 SGHTA, CDR2 FQGNSA. The CDR3 here is CASSAQYEQYF. DNA of the CDR3: TGTGCCAGCAGCGCACAATACGAGCAGTACTTC.

This clone has only a few counts. The V and J genes are TRBV5-6 and TRBJ1-1, with D unclear. V lost 4 bases and J 4 bases, leaving 17 bases between the germline ends. The CDR3 spans 15 residues. The germline V gene has CDR1 SGHDT and CDR2 YYEEEE. For the CDR3, the DNA is TGTGCCAGCAGCCAGTTTGGGTTACGGGTCACTGAAGCTTTCTTT. Its protein product is CASSQFGLRVTEAFF.

This clone was seen only once. The rearrangement links TRBV11-2 to TRBJ1-1, with D hard to call. CDR1 is SGHAT and CDR2 is FQNNGV in the germline V gene. CDR3 size: 13 residues. V was trimmed by 3 bases and J by 1 base, leaving 6 bases between them. The CDR3 coding sequence is TGTGCCAGCAGCTTTACACAGAACACTGAAGCTTTCTTT. Translating gives CASSFTQNTEAFF.

The gene calls are TRBV2 and TRBJ1-5, with D maybe TRBD1 (6 bases). V gave up 0 bases and J gave up 4 bases, with 16 bases separating them. CDR3 size: 17 residues. CDR1 SNHLY and CDR2 FYNNEI come from the germline V gene. CDR3 nucleotide sequence: TGTGCCAGCAGTGAAGCTTACAGGGTGGGCGGGAATCAGCCCCAGCATTTT. As protein: CASSEAYRVGGNQPQHF.

This rearrangement joins TRBV19 to TRBJ2-5; 12 nucleotides line up with TRBD2. CDR3 length: 14 amino acids. The germline CDR1 and CDR2 sequences are LNHDA and SQIVND (reference sequence). J gave up 6 bases and V 5 bases, and 4 bases lay outside the gene matches. The CDR3 loop is CASSETSGGKTQYF. CDR3 DNA sequence: TGTGCCAGTAGTGAAACTAGCGGGGGGAAGACCCAGTACTTC.

The chain has TRBV7-8 and TRBJ1-2; no firm D call. V lost 0 bases and J lost 8, with 10 bases in between. CDR3 size: 13 residues. Germline assignment: CDR1 SGHVS and CDR2 FQNEAQ. The chain's CDR3 is CASSLAGSRGYTF. DNA for the CDR3: TGTGCCAGCAGCTTAGCGGGGTCGAGGGGCTACACCTTC.

The V and J genes are TRBV5-8 and TRBJ2-7; D ambiguous. Germline V gives CDR1 SGHTS, CDR2 YDEGEE. V lost 4 bases to trimming and J lost 0 bases, with 11 bases between them. The CDR3 runs to 14 residues. As DNA, the CDR3 is TGTGCCAGCAGCAGGGCAGGACGCTCCTACGAGCAGTACTTC. Translation gives CASSRAGRSYEQYF.

The chain employs TRBV5-1 and TRBJ2-7; 9 nucleotides agree with TRBD1. Unmatched junction bases numbered 5, after V lost 0 bases and J lost 4 bases. Looked up from germline, CDR1 is SGHRS and CDR2 is YFSETQ. The CDR3 length is 15 residues. CDR3 DNA: TGCGCCAGCAGCTTGGTCCCGGGACAGGGATACGAGCAGTACTTC. The encoded protein is CASSLVPGQGYEQYF.

The chain is built from TRBV28 and TRBJ2-4; 7 positions match TRBD2. CDR1 is MDHEN and CDR2 is SYDVKM in the germline V gene. J was trimmed by 0 bases and V by 3 bases; bases with no gene match: 14. CDR3 length: 19 amino acids. This CDR3 is CASSFNPLAGALAKNIQYF. In DNA, the CDR3 is TGTGCCAGCAGTTTCAACCCTTTAGCGGGTGCACTAGCCAAAAACATTCAGTACTTC. Supplemented by reference TRBV28 and TRBJ2-4, the full variable domain reads DVKVTQSSRYLVKRTGEKVFLECVQDMDHENMFWYRQDPGLGLRLIYFSYDVKMKEKGDIPEGYSVSREKKERFSLILESASTNQTSMYLCASSFNPLAGALAKNIQYFGAGTRLSVL.

The chain is built from TRBV27 and TRBJ1-1, with D tentatively TRBD1 (6 bases). Trimming took off 6 bases at V and 3 bases at J, with 11 bases between the two ends. This CDR3 region has 13 residues. Per germline, CDR1 MNHEY and CDR2 SMNVEV (reference sequence). The CDR3 spells CASSKNRDTEAFF. The CDR3 coding sequence is TGTGCCAGCAGCAAAAACAGGGACACTGAAGCTTTCTTT.

V gene TRBV5-4 combines with J gene TRBJ2-3; D not certain. Germline CDR1 is SGHNT and CDR2 is YYREEE (reference sequence). V was trimmed by 0 bases and J by 3 bases, leaving 11 bases between them. The CDR3 length is 15 residues. The CDR3 DNA reads TGTGCCAGCAGCTTGGATTCCCTGGGGACAGATACGCAGTATTTT. It specifies CASSLDSLGTDTQYF.